One and the same sample provided the 22 T cell receptor beta chains below, sequenced in a study of cytomegalovirus exposure and HLA in healthy donors. The study ran its PCR with 60 Vbeta and 13 Jbeta primers. TCRdb keeps only in-frame clones here, not all; method: immunoSEQ multiplex PCR. The sample contains 100,000 or so clones, 75% to 85% of which appear only once. Sequencing was done on a sample of PBMCs. These receptors were taken from a man aged 25-40 years in good health and CMV-seronegative.

The chain carries TRBV4-1 and TRBJ2-1; 7 bases match TRBD2. The CDR3 is made up of 17 amino acids. Germline V gene lookup returns CDR1 MGHRA and CDR2 YSYEKL. J gave up 0 bases and V 2 bases, and 7 bases lay outside the gene matches. CDR3 sequence (DNA): TGCGCCAGCAGCCAACCCCGGGGGGAGTACTCCTACAATGAGCAGTTCTTC. Its protein product is CASSQPRGEYSYNEQFF.

This sequence joins TRBV9 and TRBJ2-1; TRBD1 agrees at 9 bases. V gave up 2 bases and J gave up 7 bases; unmatched junction bases: 16. This CDR3 comprises 18 residues. Germline CDR1 is SGDLS and CDR2 is YYNGEE. DNA for the CDR3: TGTGCCAGCAGCGTCACAGGGGGCGTTTGGGCTAGCATGAATGAGCAGTTCTTC. Translated, it gives CASSVTGGVWASMNEQFF. Based on the CDR3 plus reference TRBV9 and TRBJ2-1, the full variable domain is DSGVTQTPKHLITATGQRVTLRCSPRSGDLSVYWYQQSLDQGLQFLIQYYNGEERAKGNILERFSAQQFPDLHSELNLSSLELGDSALYFCASSVTGGVWASMNEQFFGPGTRLTVL.

The chain has TRBV4-1 and TRBJ2-5; D uncertain. Per germline, CDR1 MGHRA and CDR2 YSYEKL. The CDR3 length is 12 residues. V was pared by 8 bases and J by 5 bases, with 12 bases between. The CDR3 coding sequence is TGCGCCAGCTCCAAGACGGAGGAGACCCAGTACTTC. Translation: CASSKTEETQYF.

The chain recombines TRBV28 with TRBJ1-5; no clear D. CDR3 length equals 17 residues. V was shortened by 4 bases and J by 0 bases, with 16 bases between the two germline ends. Per the germline V gene, CDR1 is MDHEN and CDR2 is SYDVKM. CDR3 nucleotides: TGTGCCAGCAGTTCCAGTCGCTCCTCTTATAGCAATCAGCCCCAGCATTTT. This gives the protein CASSSSRSSYSNQPQHF.

The rearrangement joins TRBV25-1 to TRBJ2-7; 9 nucleotides match TRBD2. CDR1 and CDR2 from the germline V gene are MGHDK and SYGVNS. This CDR3 has 15 amino acids. The trim removed 5 bases at V and 4 bases at J, leaving 9 bases unmatched. The chain's CDR3 is CASSKTSGGPYEQYF. CDR3 nucleotides: TGTGCCAGCAGTAAGACTAGCGGAGGACCTTACGAGCAGTACTTC.

The chain uses TRBV19 and TRBJ2-5; TRBD1 matches 7 bases. With 5 bases clipped from V and 5 bases from J, the junction kept 14 bases outside the gene matches. The CDR3 consists of 16 residues. Germline CDR1 LNHDA, CDR2 SQIVND (reference sequence). This chain's CDR3 is CASSPTPQGVGETQYF. The CDR3 DNA reads TGTGCCAGTAGTCCCACCCCGCAGGGGGTAGGGGAGACCCAGTACTTC.

The CDR3 spells CASSPLANTDTQYF. The CDR3 coding sequence is TGCGCCAGCAGCCCCCTAGCGAACACAGATACGCAGTATTTT. The chain links TRBV5-1 to TRBJ2-3; tentative D call: TRBD2 (6 bases). The germline V and J ends were trimmed by 4 bases and 2 bases, with 11 bases remaining between them. CDR1 and CDR2 (germline): SGHRS, YFSETQ. The CDR3 extends over 14 amino acids.

J is TRBJ2-3 and V is TRBV9; D remains unclear. The CDR3 has 12 amino acids. V dropped 3 bases and J dropped 6 bases, with 8 bases sitting between them. From germline, CDR1 is SGDLS and CDR2 YYNGEE. In DNA form, the CDR3 reads TGTGCCAGCAGCGGACACGTGGATACGCAGTATTTT. Its translation: CASSGHVDTQYF.

V is TRBV10-3 and J is TRBJ2-7; 11 bases are a match to TRBD2. Germline values: CDR1 ENHRY, CDR2 SYGVKD. Germline trimming cut 4 bases from V and 2 bases from J; bases unmatched to any gene: 16. The CDR3 is made up of 19 amino acids. The DNA of the CDR3 is TGTGCCATCAGTGGTTCCCCTGGCCTTAGCGGGAGGGCGCCCTACGAGCAGTACTTC. Amino acids: CAISGSPGLSGRAPYEQYF.

The V gene is TRBV5-8, the J gene TRBJ2-5; 12 nucleotides line up with TRBD2. The CDR3 spans 16 residues. V lost 2 bases and J lost 3; bases outside the gene matches: 5. Germline assignment: CDR1 SGHTS and CDR2 YDEGEE. CDR3 sequence reads: CASSLLAGGDKETQYF. CDR3 coding DNA: TGTGCCAGCAGCTTACTAGCGGGGGGCGATAAAGAGACCCAGTACTTC.

The sample holds a few counts of this clone. The chain uses TRBV19 and TRBJ1-3; D is possibly TRBD1 (5 bases). This CDR3 region has 15 residues. V was trimmed by 5 bases and J by 5 bases, leaving 16 bases between them. CDR1 and CDR2 (germline): LNHDA, SQIVND (reference sequence). The CDR3 nucleotides read TGTGCCAGTAGTCTCGGGACTGGGGCAAGAAACACCATATATTTT. Encoded protein: CASSLGTGARNTIYF.

This rearrangement joins TRBV4-1 to TRBJ1-5; TRBD1 might be the D (5 bases). This CDR3 has 14 amino acids. The V and J ends lost 4 bases and 5 bases respectively, with 12 bases between them. Per germline, CDR1 MGHRA and CDR2 YSYEKL. The CDR3 DNA reads as TGCGCCAGCAGCCCCACCCCGGGGGATCAGCCCCAGCATTTT. Its protein is CASSPTPGDQPQHF.

This chain connects TRBV2 to TRBJ1-2, with 8 bases matching TRBD1. J lost 4 bases, V lost 2 bases, and 3 bases had no gene match. The CDR3 is 14 amino acids. Germline lookup yields CDR1 SNHLY and CDR2 FYNNEI. For the CDR3, the DNA is TGTGCCAGCAGTGAATCCGGACAGGGCTATGGCTACACCTTC. Its protein is CASSESGQGYGYTF.

The chain employs TRBV5-4 and TRBJ2-7, with 9 bases lining up with TRBD1. The CDR3 is made up of 14 amino acids. Per germline, CDR1 SGHNT and CDR2 YYREEE (reference sequence). The trim removed 4 bases at V and 5 bases at J, leaving 7 bases unmatched. In DNA form, the CDR3 reads TGTGCCAGCAGCACTACACAGGGGGCCCACGAGCAGTACTTC. This gives the protein CASSTTQGAHEQYF.

In this sample, this clone turned up a few times. CDR3 region: CASSGQEHGYTF. The CDR3 region has the DNA TGCGCCAGCAGCGGACAGGAGCATGGCTACACCTTC. The chain has TRBV5-1 and TRBJ1-2; 7 bases fit TRBD1. CDR1 is SGHRS and CDR2 is YFSETQ in the germline V gene. CDR3 length equals 12 residues. V was pared by 4 bases and J by 6 bases, with 3 bases of the junction left unmatched.

The CDR3 loop reads CASSSGGGGRADNEQFF. The CDR3 coding sequence is TGTGCCAGCAGCTCGGGCGGGGGGGGGAGGGCCGACAATGAGCAGTTCTTC. The V and J genes are TRBV5-4 and TRBJ2-1, with 9 bases that match TRBD2. This CDR3 comprises 17 residues. The V gene end was trimmed by 3 bases and the J gene end by 5 bases; junction bases not matched to a gene: 12. Looked up from germline, CDR1 is SGHNT and CDR2 is YYREEE (reference sequence).

V gene TRBV15 combines with J gene TRBJ2-2, with 9 bases lining up with TRBD1. Germline V lookup: CDR1 LNHNV, CDR2 YYDKDF (reference sequence). This CDR3 contains 18 residues. With 4 bases clipped from V and 1 base from J, the junction kept 10 bases outside the gene matches. In nucleotides, the CDR3 is TGTGCCACCAGCAATGCCCTGTGGGGACAGGGGAACACCGGGGAGCTGTTTTTT. Translated: CATSNALWGQGNTGELFF.

This clone has just a few counts. This chain connects TRBV4-1 to TRBJ2-6, with 11 bases aligning to TRBD2. The CDR3 is 18 amino acids. Germline V gene data show CDR1 as MGHRA and CDR2 as YSYEKL. After removal of 4 bases from V and 2 bases from J, the junction contained 7 bases not matched to a gene. CDR3 sequence reads: CASSPTTTSGTGANVLTF. The CDR3 DNA reads TGCGCCAGCAGCCCGACCACGACTAGCGGGACTGGGGCCAACGTCCTGACTTTC.

The chain carries TRBV5-1 and TRBJ2-5, with 7 nucleotides matching TRBD2. This CDR3 contains 14 residues. Germline CDR1 is SGHRS and CDR2 is YFSETQ. V was clipped by 1 base and J by 5 bases; unmatched bases: 5. This CDR3 is CASSLSQGGETQYF. The CDR3 coding sequence is TGCGCCAGCAGCTTGAGTCAGGGAGGGGAGACCCAGTACTTC. Supplemented by reference TRBV5-1 and TRBJ2-5, the full variable domain reads KAGVTQTPRYLIKTRGQQVTLSCSPISGHRSVSWYQQTPGQGLQFLFEYFSETQRNKGNFPGRFSGRQFSNSRSEMNVSTLELGDSALYLCASSLSQGGETQYFGPGTRLLVL.

The V call is TRBV5-4, the J call TRBJ2-7, with unresolved D. The CDR3 covers 12 residues. Per germline, CDR1 SGHNT and CDR2 YYREEE (reference sequence). Deletions cut 4 bases from V and 3 bases from J, with 8 bases between. CDR3 coding DNA: TGTGCCAGCAGCGCGAACGGCTACGAGCAGTACTTC. Residues: CASSANGYEQYF.

The V and J genes are TRBV30 and TRBJ2-1; D might be TRBD2 (6 bases). This CDR3 spans 15 amino acids. The ends were cut back, 6 bases at V and 6 bases at J, with 21 bases in the middle. Germline-derived CDR1 and CDR2 are GTSNPN and SVGIG (reference sequence). The CDR3 loop reads CACPKVAGNPNEQFF. The CDR3 region has the DNA TGTGCCTGCCCAAAGGTGGCGGGGAATCCCAATGAGCAGTTCTTC.

The table lists this clone with a count of one. The chain combines TRBV7-9 with TRBJ1-4; 7 bases are shared with TRBD1. V gave up 3 bases and J gave up 4 bases; unmatched junction bases: 2. The CDR3 totals 14 residues. Germline V lookup: CDR1 SEHNR, CDR2 FQNEAQ (reference sequence). Here the CDR3 DNA reads TGTGCCAGCAGCTTTGGGACAGATAATGAAAAACTGTTTTTT. Translated: CASSFGTDNEKLFF.